These T cell receptor beta chains were read from a single sample in a study of response to subunit inactivated influenza vaccine. MiXCR, applied by TCRdb to the RT-PCR reads, yields one record per CDR3 protein. The sample records fewer than 600,000 distinct CDR3 sequences, 6% to 9% being singletons. Specimen: PBMCs from blood, collected around 25 months after vaccination. The source is a man between 50 and 70 years old who received an inactivated influenza vaccine. Each CDR3 is given with its conserved first and last residue. D genes are given only for firm matches. Clone size is shown for a subset of rows, as once, few, many or a class of expanded clone.

d_gene | j_gene | v_gene | abundance | CDR3aa | CDR3nt
TRBD1 | TRBJ1-1 | TRBV6-1 | few | CASRGQGLNTEAFF | TGTGCCAGCAGGGGACAGGGGTTGAACACTGAAGCTTTCTTT
TRBD2 | TRBJ2-5 | TRBV18 | few | CASSPKRGTQETQYF | TGTGCCAGCTCACCAAAGCGGGGGACCCAAGAGACCCAGTACTTC
TRBD1 | TRBJ1-2 | TRBV11-1 | - | CASSSLPDRSRQGPSNYGYTF | TGTGCCAGCAGCTCCCTCCCCGACCGGAGCCGACAGGGACCCTCTAACTATGGCTACACCTTC
- | TRBJ2-2 | TRBV6-5 | many | CASSYGLGTGELFF | TGTGCCAGCAGTTACGGTTTAGGGACCGGGGAGCTGTTTTTT
- | TRBJ2-7 | TRBV9 | - | CASSVAPRDEQYF | TGTGCCAGCAGCGTAGCCCCCAGGGACGAGCAGTACTTC
- | TRBJ1-1 | TRBV7-2 | - | CASSTTRENTEAFF | TGTGCCAGCAGCACAACCAGGGAGAACACTGAAGCTTTCTTT
TRBD2 | TRBJ2-3 | TRBV4-1 | many | CASSQVGRGVTDTQYF | TGCGCCAGCAGCCAAGTCGGACGGGGGGTAACAGATACGCAGTATTTT
TRBD1 | TRBJ2-4 | TRBV5-1 | - | CASRMGQENIQYF | TGCGCCAGCAGAATGGGACAGGAGAACATTCAGTACTTC
TRBD2 | TRBJ2-1 | TRBV7-9 | few | CASGSGSGYNEQFF | TGTGCCAGCGGTAGCGGGAGTGGTTACAATGAGCAGTTCTTC
- | TRBJ2-7 | TRBV29-1 | few | CSVVLSGYEQYF | TGCAGCGTTGTCCTGTCCGGGTACGAGCAGTACTTC
- | TRBJ2-1 | TRBV7-6 | - | CASSSGHSRSYNEQFF | TGTGCCAGCAGCTCGGGACATTCACGCTCCTACAATGAGCAGTTCTTC
- | TRBJ2-5 | TRBV6-5 | many | CASSYYGGQETQYF | TGTGCCAGCAGTTACTACGGGGGTCAAGAGACCCAGTACTTC
TRBD2 | TRBJ2-7 | TRBV28 | - | CASSQGLAGEGEQYF | TGTGCCAGCAGTCAGGGACTAGCGGGAGAGGGCGAGCAGTACTTC
- | TRBJ2-1 | TRBV11-2 | few | CASSLSFGGGSSYNEQFF | TGTGCCAGCAGCTTAAGTTTTGGGGGCGGGAGCTCCTACAATGAGCAGTTCTTC
TRBD2 | TRBJ2-1 | TRBV10-3 | many | CAISGTSGYNEQFF | TGTGCCATCAGTGGAACTAGCGGTTACAATGAGCAGTTCTTC
TRBD1 | TRBJ2-1 | TRBV27 | few | CASTRGTGSYNEQFF | TGTGCCAGCACCAGGGGGACGGGCTCCTACAATGAGCAGTTCTTC
TRBD1 | TRBJ1-1 | TRBV7-9 | many | CASSLDLTGGAGEAFF | TGTGCCAGCAGCTTAGACTTAACAGGGGGCGCCGGTGAAGCTTTCTTT
TRBD1 | TRBJ1-5 | TRBV12-3/TRBV12-4 | few | CASSSGQGIAQPQHF | TGTGCCAGCAGTTCGGGACAGGGGATAGCTCAGCCCCAGCATTTT
- | TRBJ2-2 | TRBV6-1 | - | CASSEAPGTGELFF | TGTGCCAGCAGTGAAGCCCCGGGGACCGGGGAGCTGTTTTTT
- | TRBJ2-3 | TRBV10-3 | few | CAISALSPGTDTQYF | TGTGCCATCAGTGCACTATCCCCAGGGACAGATACGCAGTATTTT
- | TRBJ2-3 | TRBV4-3 | many | CASSQATGARSQYF | TGCGCCAGCAGCCAAGCGACGGGGGCAAGGTCGCAGTATTTT
- | TRBJ1-1 | TRBV7-8 | - | CASSSAGGLVEAFF | TGTGCCAGCAGCTCCGCCGGGGGCTTGGTTGAAGCTTTCTTT
TRBD1 | TRBJ2-1 | TRBV29-1 | few | CSVGGTEYNEQFF | TGCAGCGTTGGGGGGACAGAGTACAATGAGCAGTTCTTC
TRBD1 | TRBJ2-1 | TRBV18 | few | CASSLSWTGGNEQFF | TGTGCCAGCTCACTTTCCTGGACAGGGGGCAATGAGCAGTTCTTC
- | TRBJ2-1 | TRBV29-1 | few | CSVENLDFRSYNEQFF | TGCAGCGTTGAAAATCTGGACTTTCGATCCTACAATGAGCAGTTCTTC
- | TRBJ2-7 | TRBV11-2 | - | CASSLPRPYEQYF | TGTGCCAGCAGCCTACCGAGGCCCTACGAGCAGTACTTC
- | TRBJ2-3 | TRBV6-1 | many | CASRVRGGTDTQYF | TGTGCCAGCCGGGTGAGGGGGGGCACAGATACGCAGTATTTT
- | TRBJ2-3 | TRBV4-3 | few | CASSPLANPDTQYF | TGCGCCAGCAGCCCCCTAGCGAACCCAGATACGCAGTATTTT
- | TRBJ2-1 | TRBV7-6 | - | CASSLEGWDSYNEQFF | TGTGCCAGCAGCTTAGAGGGGTGGGACTCCTACAATGAGCAGTTCTTC
- | TRBJ2-1 | TRBV24-1 | few | CATSDLGSGGNEQFF | TGTGCCACCAGTGATTTAGGCTCCGGAGGCAATGAGCAGTTCTTC
- | TRBJ2-3 | TRBV7-8 | few | CASSLEYSATDTQYF | TGTGCCAGCAGCTTAGAGTACAGCGCCACAGATACGCAGTATTTT
TRBD2 | TRBJ2-3 | TRBV4-1 | - | CASSQVFSSGRLSTDTQYF | TGCGCCAGCAGCCAAGTGTTCTCTAGCGGGAGGCTTAGCACAGATACGCAGTATTTT
TRBD1 | TRBJ1-1 | TRBV12-3/TRBV12-4 | many | CASSRTGGTEAFF | TGTGCCAGCAGTCGTACAGGGGGCACTGAAGCTTTCTTT
- | TRBJ2-1 | TRBV20-1 | few | CSAALPGRNEQFF | TGCAGTGCCGCCTTGCCAGGCCGCAATGAGCAGTTCTTC
TRBD2 | TRBJ2-7 | TRBV7-6 | many | CASSLSGTIAAYEQYF | TGTGCCAGCAGCTTAAGCGGGACTATAGCTGCCTACGAGCAGTACTTC
TRBD2 | TRBJ2-3 | TRBV18 | - | CASSPPQTSRTDTQYF | TGTGCCAGCTCACCACCACAGACTAGCCGGACAGATACGCAGTATTTT
- | TRBJ2-1 | TRBV28 | many | CASRTTGDNEQFF | TGTGCCAGCCGGACTACAGGGGACAATGAGCAGTTCTTC
- | TRBJ2-5 | TRBV7-2 | - | CASSLPSGAQETQCF | TGTGCCAGCAGCTTACCTTCGGGGGCTCAAGAGACCCAGTGCTTC
- | TRBJ2-2 | TRBV20-1 | many | CSAQGITGELFF | TGCAGTGCCCAGGGGATCACCGGGGAGCTGTTTTTT
- | TRBJ2-1 | TRBV29-1 | many | CSVDGAVSYNEQFF | TGCAGCGTTGACGGTGCGGTCTCCTACAATGAGCAGTTCTTC
- | TRBJ1-6 | TRBV20-1 | many | CSARGRGGSSYNSPLHF | TGCAGTGCTAGAGGGAGAGGAGGGAGTTCCTATAATTCACCCCTCCACTTT
TRBD2 | TRBJ2-5 | TRBV3-1 | many | CASSQSGQWLAGDQETQYF | TGTGCCAGCAGCCAATCAGGTCAATGGCTAGCGGGTGACCAAGAGACCCAGTACTTC
TRBD2 | TRBJ2-7 | TRBV29-1 | many | CSVSPGTNYEQYF | TGCAGCGTCTCTCCGGGGACTAACTACGAGCAGTACTTC
- | TRBJ2-1 | TRBV28 | few | CASSLELKGNEQFF | TGTGCCAGCAGTTTAGAACTGAAAGGGAATGAGCAGTTCTTC
- | TRBJ2-3 | TRBV12-3/TRBV12-4 | - | CASSWANRDNTQYF | TGTGCCAGCTCATGGGCCAACCGGGACAATACGCAGTATTTT
TRBD1 | TRBJ2-1 | TRBV11-3 | many | CASSSWTGRYYNEQFF | TGTGCCAGCAGCTCCTGGACAGGACGATACTACAATGAGCAGTTCTTC
- | TRBJ1-2 | TRBV5-1 | - | CASSLSQAGAGDGYTF | TGCGCCAGCAGCTTAAGTCAAGCAGGGGCAGGCGATGGCTACACCTTC